These T cell receptor beta chains were read from a single sample in a study of response to subunit inactivated influenza vaccine. One entry per CDR3 protein results from TCRdb running MiXCR on the RT-PCR reads. This table holds roughly 190,000 distinct CDR3 sequences, around an eighth found once. Sample: CD8+ T cells sorted from PBMCs, taken less than 6 days after vaccination. Every receptor here comes from a man aged 50 to 60 who received an inactivated influenza vaccine. CDR3s include the opening cysteine and the closing phenylalanine or tryptophan. Fields, in order: D gene, clone size, J gene, V gene, CDR3 DNA, CDR3 protein. A D gene is named only where the DNA matches it firmly. Where a row states a size, it is once, few, many or the class of an expanded clone; other rows omit it.

-	few	TRBJ2-7	TRBV27	TGTGCCAGCAGTTTGGGGGGACCGCTCGTCGAGCAGTACTTC	CASSLGGPLVEQYF
-	-	TRBJ2-1	TRBV20-1	TGCAGTGCTAGAGATCTGGCTACCTACAATGAGCAGTTCTTC	CSARDLATYNEQFF
-	-	TRBJ2-7	TRBV6-6	TGTGCCAGCAGTTCGGGGGGCCACCACGAGCAGTACTTC	CASSSGGHHEQYF
-	-	TRBJ1-1	TRBV14	TGTGCCAGCAGCCAAAACAGGGCGGTGAACACTGAAGCTTTCTTT	CASSQNRAVNTEAFF
-	-	TRBJ2-7	TRBV4-3	TGCGCCAGCAGCCAAGATCTAGTAGTAACCGTAGACAGCTCCTACGAGCAGTACTTC	CASSQDLVVTVDSSYEQYF
-	-	TRBJ2-7	TRBV4-1	TGCGCCAGCAGTCTACGGAACGGCTACGAGCAGTACTTC	CASSLRNGYEQYF
TRBD1	-	TRBJ2-5	TRBV13	TGTGCCAGCAGCTCCCGGGACAGAGGGTACCAAGAGACCCAGTACTTC	CASSSRDRGYQETQYF
-	-	TRBJ1-5	TRBV6-2/TRBV6-3	TGTGCCAGCAGCCATGACAGGTTTAACCCCCAGCATTTT	CASSHDRFNPQHF
-	few	TRBJ2-2	TRBV27	TGTGCCAGCGGGAAACAGCGGGTGACGAACACCGGGGAGCTGTTTTTT	CASGKQRVTNTGELFF
TRBD2	-	TRBJ2-3	TRBV6-5	TGTGCCAGCAGTTTCATCGGGGGGGATACGCAGTATTTT	CASSFIGGDTQYF
TRBD1	-	TRBJ1-5	TRBV20-1	TGCAGTGCTAGTGGACAGGGAAGGAGTCAGCCCCAGCATTTT	CSASGQGRSQPQHF
-	-	TRBJ1-2	TRBV7-8	TGTGCCAGCAGCTTAGACGGTTATGGCTACACCTTC	CASSLDGYGYTF
-	many	TRBJ2-5	TRBV7-9	TGTGCCAGCAGCTTCAATCCGGGAATCGAGACCCAGTACTTC	CASSFNPGIETQYF
-	-	TRBJ2-7	TRBV20-1	TGCAGTGCTAGAGGGGATTTAGCCTCCTACGAGCAGTACTTC	CSARGDLASYEQYF
-	few	TRBJ1-1	TRBV28	TGTGCCAGCAGTTTAATGCGGGGGGGAACTGAAGCTTTCTTT	CASSLMRGGTEAFF
-	few	TRBJ2-5	TRBV12-3/TRBV12-4	TGTGCCAGCAGTCCTACCACTAGAGGTATCGAGACCCAGTACTTC	CASSPTTRGIETQYF
-	-	TRBJ2-3	TRBV11-2	TGTGCCAGCAGCTCCCTCGCGGGTGGCACAGATACGCAGTATTTT	CASSSLAGGTDTQYF
-	-	TRBJ2-5	TRBV25-1	TGTGCCAGCAGACATTTGGAGGACCAAGAGACCCAGTACTTC	CASRHLEDQETQYF